The subject of this entry is one T cell receptor (beta chain). No antigen is known for it. The sample comes from a study of CD8 T cells in ankylosing spondylitis. The CDR3 extends over 15 amino acids. The trim removed 4 bases at V and 4 bases at J, leaving 6 bases unmatched. Per germline, CDR1 SGHKS and CDR2 YYEKEE (reference sequence). TCRdb re-called the 5' RACE reads through MiXCR, storing one row per CDR3 protein. The table includes some 840,000 distinct CDR3 sequences, 12% detected once. Study-level results: Ankylosing spondylitis blood appeared to carry a characteristic TCR beta motif of eight or nine highly homologous variants. Within matched ankylosing spondylitis synovial fluid, disease-linked clones were reportedly significantly enriched. Peripheral blood samples showed relatively rare disease-linked clones, and these clones were CD8+.

Sequencing input: blood, either unsorted or a sorted T cell fraction (not recorded which). The sequence was obtained from a male donor with ankylosing spondylitis. The chain links TRBV5-5 to TRBJ2-1, with 9 positions matching TRBD1. CDR3 region: CASSVAGTGYNEQFF. CDR3 DNA: TGTGCCAGCAGCGTTGCCGGGACAGGGTACAATGAGCAGTTCTTC.